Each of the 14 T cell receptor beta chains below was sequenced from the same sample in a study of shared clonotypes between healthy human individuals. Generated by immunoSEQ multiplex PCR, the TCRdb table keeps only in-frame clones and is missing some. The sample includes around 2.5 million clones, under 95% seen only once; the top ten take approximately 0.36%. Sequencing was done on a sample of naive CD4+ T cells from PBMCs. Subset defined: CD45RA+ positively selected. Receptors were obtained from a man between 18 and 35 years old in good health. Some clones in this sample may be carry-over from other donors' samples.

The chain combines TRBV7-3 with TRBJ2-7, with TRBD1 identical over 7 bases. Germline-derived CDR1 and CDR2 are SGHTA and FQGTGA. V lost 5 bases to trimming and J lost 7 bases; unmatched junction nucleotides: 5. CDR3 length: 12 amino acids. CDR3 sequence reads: CASSPDRVEQYF. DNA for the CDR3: TGTGCCAGCAGCCCCGACAGGGTAGAGCAGTACTTC.

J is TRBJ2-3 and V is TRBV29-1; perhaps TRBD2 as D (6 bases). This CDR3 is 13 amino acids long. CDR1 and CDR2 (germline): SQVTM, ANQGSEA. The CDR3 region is CSAEGPEGDTQYF. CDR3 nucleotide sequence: TGCAGTGCGGAGGGGCCTGAGGGAGATACGCAGTATTTT.

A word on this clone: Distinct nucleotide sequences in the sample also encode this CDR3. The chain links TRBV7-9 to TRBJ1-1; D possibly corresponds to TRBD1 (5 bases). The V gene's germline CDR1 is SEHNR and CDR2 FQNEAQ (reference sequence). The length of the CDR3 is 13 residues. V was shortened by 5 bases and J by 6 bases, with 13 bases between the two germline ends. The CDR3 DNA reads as TGTGCCAGCAGCCTCGCTGGGGGTGCTGAAGCTTTCTTT. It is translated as CASSLAGGAEAFF.

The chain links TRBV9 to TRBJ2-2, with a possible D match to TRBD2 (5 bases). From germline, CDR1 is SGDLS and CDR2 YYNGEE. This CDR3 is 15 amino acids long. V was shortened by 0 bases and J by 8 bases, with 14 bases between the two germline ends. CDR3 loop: CASSVAGGLPGELFF. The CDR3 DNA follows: TGTGCCAGCAGCGTAGCTGGAGGACTCCCGGGGGAGCTGTTTTTT. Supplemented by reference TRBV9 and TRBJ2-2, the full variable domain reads DSGVTQTPKHLITATGQRVTLRCSPRSGDLSVYWYQQSLDQGLQFLIQYYNGEERAKGNILERFSAQQFPDLHSELNLSSLELGDSALYFCASSVAGGLPGELFFGEGSRLTVL.

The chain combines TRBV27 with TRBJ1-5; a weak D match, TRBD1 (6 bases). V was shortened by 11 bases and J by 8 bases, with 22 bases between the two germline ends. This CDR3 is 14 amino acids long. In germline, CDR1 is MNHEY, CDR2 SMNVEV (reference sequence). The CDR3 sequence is CALSPQGSFEPQHF. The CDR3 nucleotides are TGTGCCTTATCTCCGCAGGGGTCGTTCGAGCCCCAGCATTTT.

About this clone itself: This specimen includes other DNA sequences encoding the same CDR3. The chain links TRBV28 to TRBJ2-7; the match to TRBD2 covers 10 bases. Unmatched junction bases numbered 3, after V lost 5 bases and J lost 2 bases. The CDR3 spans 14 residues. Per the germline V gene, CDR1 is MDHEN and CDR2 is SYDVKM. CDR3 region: CASSRTSGTYEQYF. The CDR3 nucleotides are TGTGCCAGCAGTCGGACTAGCGGAACCTACGAGCAGTACTTC.

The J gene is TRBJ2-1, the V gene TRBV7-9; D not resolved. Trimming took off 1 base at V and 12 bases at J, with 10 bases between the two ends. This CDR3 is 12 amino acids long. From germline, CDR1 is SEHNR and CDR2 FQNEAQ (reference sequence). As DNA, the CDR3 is TGTGCCAGCAGCTTAGTGGGAACTTCGCAGTTCTTC. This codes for CASSLVGTSQFF.

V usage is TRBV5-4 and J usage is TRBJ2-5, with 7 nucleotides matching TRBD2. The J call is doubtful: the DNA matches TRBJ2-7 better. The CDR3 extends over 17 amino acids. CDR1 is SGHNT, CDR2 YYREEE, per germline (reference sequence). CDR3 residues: CASGPGEGRAGSYEQYF. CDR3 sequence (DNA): TGTGCCAGCGGACCTGGTGAAGGAAGAGCGGGATCCTACGAGCAGTACTTC.

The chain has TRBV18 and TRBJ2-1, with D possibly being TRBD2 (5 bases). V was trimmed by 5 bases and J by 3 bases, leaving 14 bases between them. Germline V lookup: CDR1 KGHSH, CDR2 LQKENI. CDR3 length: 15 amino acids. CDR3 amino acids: CASSRGPVIYNEQFF. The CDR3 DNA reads TGTGCCAGCTCAAGAGGGCCGGTAATCTACAATGAGCAGTTCTTC.

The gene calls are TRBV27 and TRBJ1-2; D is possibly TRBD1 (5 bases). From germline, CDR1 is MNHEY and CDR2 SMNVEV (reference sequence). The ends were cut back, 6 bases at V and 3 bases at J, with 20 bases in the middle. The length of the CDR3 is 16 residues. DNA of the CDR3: TGTGCCAGCAGGACCACTTCTAAGGCGGGGGACTATGGCTACACCTTC. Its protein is CASRTTSKAGDYGYTF.

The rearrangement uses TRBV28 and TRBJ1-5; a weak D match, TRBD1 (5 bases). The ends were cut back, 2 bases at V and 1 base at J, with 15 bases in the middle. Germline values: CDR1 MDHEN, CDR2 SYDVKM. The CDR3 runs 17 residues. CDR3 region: CASSLIWAGSSNQPQHF. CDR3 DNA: TGTGCCAGCAGTTTAATTTGGGCAGGGTCGAGCAATCAGCCCCAGCATTTT.

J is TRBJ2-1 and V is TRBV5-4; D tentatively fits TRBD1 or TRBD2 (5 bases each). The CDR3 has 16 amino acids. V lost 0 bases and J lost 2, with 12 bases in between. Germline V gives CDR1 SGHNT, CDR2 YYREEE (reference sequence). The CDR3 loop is CASSLGGPRTYNEQFF. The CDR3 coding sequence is TGTGCCAGCAGCTTGGGGGGACCGCGAACCTACAATGAGCAGTTCTTC.

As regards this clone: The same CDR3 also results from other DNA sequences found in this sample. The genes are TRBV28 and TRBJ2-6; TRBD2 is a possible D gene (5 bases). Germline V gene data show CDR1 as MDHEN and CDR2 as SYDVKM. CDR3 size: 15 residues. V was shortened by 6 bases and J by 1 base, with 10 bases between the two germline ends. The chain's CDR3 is CASSPTGSGANVLTF. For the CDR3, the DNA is TGTGCCAGCAGCCCCACGGGGTCTGGGGCCAACGTCCTGACTTTC.

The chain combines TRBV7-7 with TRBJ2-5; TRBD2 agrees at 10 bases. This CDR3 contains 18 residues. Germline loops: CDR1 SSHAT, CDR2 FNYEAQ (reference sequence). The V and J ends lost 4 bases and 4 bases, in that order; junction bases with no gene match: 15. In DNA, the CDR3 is TGTGCCAGCAGCTCCCCCGGGACTAGCGAGAGGGCCCGAGAGACCCAGTACTTC. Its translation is CASSSPGTSERARETQYF.